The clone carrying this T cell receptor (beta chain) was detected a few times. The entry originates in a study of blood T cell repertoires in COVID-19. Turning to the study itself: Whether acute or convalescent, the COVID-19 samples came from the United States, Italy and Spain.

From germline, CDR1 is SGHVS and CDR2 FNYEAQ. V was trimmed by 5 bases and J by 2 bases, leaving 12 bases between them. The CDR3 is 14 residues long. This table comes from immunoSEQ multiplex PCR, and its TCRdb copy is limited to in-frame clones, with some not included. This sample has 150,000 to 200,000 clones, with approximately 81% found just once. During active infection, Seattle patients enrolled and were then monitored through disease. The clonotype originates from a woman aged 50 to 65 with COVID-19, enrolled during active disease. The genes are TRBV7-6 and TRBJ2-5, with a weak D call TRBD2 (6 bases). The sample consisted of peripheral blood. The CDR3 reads CASSPRDVQETQYF. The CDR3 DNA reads TGTGCCAGCAGCCCGCGGGACGTTCAAGAGACCCAGTACTTC.